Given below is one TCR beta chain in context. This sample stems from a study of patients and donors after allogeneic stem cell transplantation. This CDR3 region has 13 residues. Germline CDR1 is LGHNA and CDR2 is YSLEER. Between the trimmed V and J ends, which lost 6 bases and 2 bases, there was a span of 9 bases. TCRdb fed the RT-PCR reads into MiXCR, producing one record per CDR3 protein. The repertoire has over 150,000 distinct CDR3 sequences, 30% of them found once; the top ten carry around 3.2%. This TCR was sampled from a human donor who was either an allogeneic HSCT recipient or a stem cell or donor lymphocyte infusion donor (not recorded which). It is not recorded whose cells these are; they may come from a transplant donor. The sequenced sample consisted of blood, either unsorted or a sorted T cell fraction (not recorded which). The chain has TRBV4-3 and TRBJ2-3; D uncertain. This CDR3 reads CASRQTNTDTQYF. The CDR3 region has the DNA TGCGCCAGCAGACAGACAAACACAGATACGCAGTATTTT.